The rows below give T cell receptor beta chains drawn from one sample of a study of shared clonotypes between healthy human individuals. TCRdb keeps only in-frame clones here, not all; method: immunoSEQ multiplex PCR. This table has 450,000 or so clones, more than 70% appearing once. Input material: PBMCs. These receptors were taken from a woman between 40 and 50 years old in good health. Some clones in this sample may be carry-over from other donors' samples. Both conserved end residues are part of each CDR3. A D gene is named only where the DNA matches it firmly.

J gene	D gene	V gene	CDR3 DNA	CDR3 protein
TRBJ2-7	TRBD1	TRBV10-3	TGTGCCATCAGCAGCCGGGACAGGGTCGATGAGCAGTACTTC	CAISSRDRVDEQYF
TRBJ1-5	.	TRBV28	TGTGCCAGCAGTTTCCCCCCCCCGGGGGGAGGTCAGCCCCAGCATTTT	CASSFPPPGGGQPQHF
TRBJ2-7	TRBD1	TRBV19	TGTGCCAGTAGTCTCGGACAGGGGTTCGAGCAGTACTTC	CASSLGQGFEQYF
TRBJ1-2	.	TRBV14	TGTGCCAGCAGCCTCGGGCCGTCTGGCTACACCTTC	CASSLGPSGYTF
TRBJ1-1	.	TRBV6-6	TGTGCCAGCAGACACCGGTTTGGGGGCACTGAAGCTTTCTTT	CASRHRFGGTEAFF
TRBJ2-7	.	TRBV2	TGTGCCAGCAGAACGGGTACCTACGAGCAGTACTTC	CASRTGTYEQYF
TRBJ1-1	.	TRBV11-2	TGTGCCAGCAGCTTAGGGGGCAGCACATTGAACACTGAAGCTTTCTTT	CASSLGGSTLNTEAFF
TRBJ1-6	TRBD1	TRBV28	TGTGCCAGCAGTCCCCACAGGGGGGGGAATTCACCCCTCCACTTT	CASSPHRGGNSPLHF
TRBJ2-2	.	TRBV28	TGTGCCAGCAGTAAGCTAAGCGCGAGAAGGGGATGGGCCGGGGAGCTGTTTTTT	CASSKLSARRGWAGELFF
TRBJ2-7	.	TRBV2	TGTGCCGGGGGGCGGAGTGAGTCCGAGCAGTACTTC	CAGGRSESEQYF